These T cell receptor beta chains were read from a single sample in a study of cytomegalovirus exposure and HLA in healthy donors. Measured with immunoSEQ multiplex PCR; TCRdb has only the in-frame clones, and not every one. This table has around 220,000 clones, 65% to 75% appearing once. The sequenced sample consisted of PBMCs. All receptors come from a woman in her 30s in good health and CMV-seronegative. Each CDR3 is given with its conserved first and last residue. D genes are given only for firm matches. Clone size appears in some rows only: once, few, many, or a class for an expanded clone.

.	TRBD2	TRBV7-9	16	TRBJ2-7	CSSSREAGVPSYEQYF	TGTTCCAGCAGCCGGGAAGCGGGAGTGCCCTCCTACGAGCAGTACTTC
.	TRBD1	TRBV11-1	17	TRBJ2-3	CASSLVGARGRVDTQYF	TGTGCCAGCAGCTTAGTAGGGGCCAGGGGGCGCGTAGATACGCAGTATTTT
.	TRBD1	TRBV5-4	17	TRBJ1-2	CASSLLGGDRVDYGYTF	TGTGCCAGCAGCTTGTTGGGGGGAGACAGGGTGGACTATGGCTACACCTTC
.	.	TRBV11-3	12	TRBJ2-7	CASSISNGEQYF	TGTGCCAGCAGCATAAGCAACGGCGAGCAGTACTTC
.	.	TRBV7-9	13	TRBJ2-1	CSSSPGDYNEQFF	TGTTCCAGCAGCCCCGGGGACTACAATGAGCAGTTCTTC
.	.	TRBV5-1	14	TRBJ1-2	CASTLDSNNYGYTF	TGCGCCAGCACCTTGGACAGCAACAACTATGGCTACACCTTC
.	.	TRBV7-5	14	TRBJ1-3	CARSNPGQGNAIYF	TGTGCCAGAAGCAACCCGGGACAGGGAAACGCCATATATTTT
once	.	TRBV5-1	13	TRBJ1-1	CASSPGLNTEAFF	TGCGCCAGCAGCCCAGGGTTAAACACTGAAGCTTTCTTT
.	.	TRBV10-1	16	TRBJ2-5	CASSESGAGPAETQYF	TGCGCCAGCAGTGAGTCGGGGGCTGGACCTGCAGAGACCCAGTACTTC
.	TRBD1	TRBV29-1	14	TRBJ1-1	CSVVRDSLNTEAFF	TGCAGCGTTGTAAGGGACAGTTTGAACACTGAAGCTTTCTTT
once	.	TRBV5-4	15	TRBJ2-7	CASSLMAGQSYEQYF	TGTGCCAGCAGCTTGATGGCGGGACAGTCCTACGAGCAGTACTTC
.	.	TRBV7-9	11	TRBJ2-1	CSSSLLDEQFF	TGTTCCAGCAGCTTACTCGATGAGCAGTTCTTC
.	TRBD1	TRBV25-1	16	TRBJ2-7	CASSPLDRGNSYEQYF	TGTGCCAGCAGTCCCCTCGACAGGGGCAACTCCTACGAGCAGTACTTC
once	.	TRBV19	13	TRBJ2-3	CASRRLGLNTQYF	TGTGCCAGTAGGAGGCTTGGCCTAAATACGCAGTATTTT
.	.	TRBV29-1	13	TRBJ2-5	CSVDPTGQETQYF	TGCAGCGTTGACCCGACAGGTCAGGAGACCCAGTACTTC
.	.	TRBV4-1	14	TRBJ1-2	CASSLIGGGQGYTF	TGCGCCAGCAGCCTCATAGGGGGGGGGCAGGGCTACACCTTC
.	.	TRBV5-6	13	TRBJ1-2	CASSLRWLEGYTF	TGTGCCAGCAGCCTCAGGTGGCTCGAAGGCTACACCTTC
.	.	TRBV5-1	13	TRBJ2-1	CASSLGYRAEQFF	TGCGCCAGCAGCTTGGGGTACAGGGCTGAACAGTTCTTC
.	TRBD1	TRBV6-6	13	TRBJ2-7	CASSYLDRGEQYF	TGTGCCAGCAGTTACCTAGACAGGGGCGAGCAGTACTTC
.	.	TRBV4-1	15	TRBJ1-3	CASSQARLGGNTIYF	TGCGCCAGCAGCCAAGCACGTCTCGGGGGAAACACCATATATTTT
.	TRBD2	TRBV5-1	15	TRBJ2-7	CASSLEASGSYEQYF	TGCGCCAGCAGCTTGGAGGCTAGCGGTTCCTACGAGCAGTACTTC
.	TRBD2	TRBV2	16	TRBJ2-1	CASSEAGLAGGNEQFF	TGTGCCAGCAGTGAAGCAGGACTAGCGGGGGGTAATGAGCAGTTCTTC
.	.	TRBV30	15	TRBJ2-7	CAWSPRTLPYYEQYF	TGTGCCTGGAGCCCCCGGACTCTTCCTTACTACGAGCAGTACTTC
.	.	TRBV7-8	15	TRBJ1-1	CASSSGGGWNTEAFF	TGTGCCAGCAGCTCCGGGGGAGGGTGGAACACTGAAGCTTTCTTT
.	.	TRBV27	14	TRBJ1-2	CASSFRTEPYGYTF	TGTGCCAGCAGTTTTAGGACAGAACCTTATGGCTACACCTTC
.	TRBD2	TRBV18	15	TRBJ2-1	CASSPGLAGDNEQFF	TGTGCCAGCTCACCCGGACTAGCGGGAGATAATGAGCAGTTCTTC
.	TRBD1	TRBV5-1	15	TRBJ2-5	CASSLGDRVGETQYF	TGCGCCAGCAGCTTGGGAGACAGGGTGGGGGAGACCCAGTACTTC
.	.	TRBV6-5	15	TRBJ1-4	CASSLLSAADEKLFF	TGTGCCAGCAGCCTCCTGTCGGCCGCGGATGAAAAACTGTTTTTT
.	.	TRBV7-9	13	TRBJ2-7	CASSLRGSYEQYF	TGTGCCAGCAGCCTTAGGGGATCCTACGAGCAGTACTTC
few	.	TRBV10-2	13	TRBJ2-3	CASSALATDTQYF	TGCGCCAGCAGTGCTCTAGCCACAGATACGCAGTATTTT
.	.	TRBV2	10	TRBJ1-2	CASSGGSYTF	TGTGCCAGCAGTGGAGGGTCCTACACCTTC